A selection of T cell receptor beta chains follows, all from one sample in a study of cytomegalovirus exposure and HLA in healthy donors. Clones were read by immunoSEQ multiplex PCR, and TCRdb kept only the in-frame ones, dropping some. The table records tens of thousands of clones, approximately 92% of them present only once. Sequencing was performed on PBMCs. These receptor sequences come from a man aged 18-30 years in good health and CMV-seronegative. The CDR3 runs from the conserved cysteine through the conserved F or W. A clone size is listed for some rows: how often the clone was seen (once, few, many), or a class if it is expanded.

V: TRBV27; size: -; CDR3: CASSKIAGGGQETQYF
V: TRBV19; size: -; CDR3: CASSSKSQSRANVLTF
V: TRBV10-3; size: once; CDR3: CAISESGLAGVQETQYF
V: TRBV6-5; size: -; CDR3: CASTGGSNTEAFF
V: TRBV6-1; size: -; CDR3: CASRPGQYGYTF
V: TRBV10-3; size: -; CDR3: CAISEKSGGAYEQYF
V: TRBV7-8; size: once; CDR3: CASRPMSSGYNEQFF
V: TRBV27; size: -; CDR3: CASRPGSFNEQFF
V: TRBV4-3; size: -; CDR3: CASSQEGLAGGNEQFF
V: TRBV6-6; size: -; CDR3: CASSATGGVGYTF
V: TRBV29-1; size: -; CDR3: CSVEPGLAETQYF
V: TRBV11-2; size: -; CDR3: CASSLGTSRDTQYF
V: TRBV5-1; size: -; CDR3: CASSLLQGGNTEAFF
V: TRBV28; size: -; CDR3: CASSRERSTDTQYF
V: TRBV29-1; size: -; CDR3: CSARFSGRGNNEQFF
V: TRBV7-9; size: -; CDR3: CASREGTYEKLFF
V: TRBV11-2; size: -; CDR3: CASSPGISAKGNTEAFF
V: TRBV9; size: -; CDR3: CASSMLPEVTGELFF
V: TRBV7-2; size: once; CDR3: CASSLEPSGSTEQYF
V: TRBV18; size: -; CDR3: CASSQQTQETQYF
V: TRBV11-2; size: -; CDR3: CASSLVASGINTQYF
V: TRBV6-5; size: -; CDR3: CASSYSGDEQYF
V: TRBV6-1; size: -; CDR3: CASTSGLAKETQYF
V: TRBV5-1; size: -; CDR3: CASSSAPGQTYEQYF
V: TRBV7-2; size: -; CDR3: CASSPEAGGPYEQYF
V: TRBV13; size: -; CDR3: CASSLIRAPLYGYTF
V: TRBV28; size: -; CDR3: CASTSGHLNTEAFF
V: TRBV5-8; size: once; CDR3: CASSTGQANYGNTIYF
V: TRBV28; size: -; CDR3: CASIAGRIDEQFF
V: TRBV5-1; size: -; CDR3: CASSWDIRYSGNTIYF
V: TRBV7-2; size: -; CDR3: CASSGPVGAGGLSYEQYF
V: TRBV19; size: -; CDR3: CAVWDRPNYGYTF
V: TRBV20-1; size: -; CDR3: CSAYRDTEAFF
V: TRBV2; size: -; CDR3: CASRKTAGGYEQYF
V: TRBV5-6; size: -; CDR3: CASSLMNRGLSRPGELFF
V: TRBV9; size: -; CDR3: CASSAPPGGLLYNEQFF
V: TRBV5-1; size: -; CDR3: CASSLEAGDTEAFF
V: TRBV19; size: -; CDR3: CASSIAGAKANNQPQHF
V: TRBV5-1; size: -; CDR3: CASSLGEISYEQYF
V: TRBV2; size: few; CDR3: CASITGGSYNEQFF
V: TRBV29-1; size: -; CDR3: CSVEDSRNIQYF